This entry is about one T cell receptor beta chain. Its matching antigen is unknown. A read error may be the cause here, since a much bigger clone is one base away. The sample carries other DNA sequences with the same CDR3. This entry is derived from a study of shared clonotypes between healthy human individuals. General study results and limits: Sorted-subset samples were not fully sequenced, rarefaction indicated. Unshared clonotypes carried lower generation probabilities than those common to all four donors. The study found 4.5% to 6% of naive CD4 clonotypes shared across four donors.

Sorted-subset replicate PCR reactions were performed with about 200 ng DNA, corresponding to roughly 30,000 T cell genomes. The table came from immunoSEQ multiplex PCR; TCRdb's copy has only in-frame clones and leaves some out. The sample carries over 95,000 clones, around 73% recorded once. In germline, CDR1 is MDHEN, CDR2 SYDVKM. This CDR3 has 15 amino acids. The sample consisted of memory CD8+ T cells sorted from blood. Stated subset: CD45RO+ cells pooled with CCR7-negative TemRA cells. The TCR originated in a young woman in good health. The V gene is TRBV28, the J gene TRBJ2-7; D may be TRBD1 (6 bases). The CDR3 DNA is TGTGCCAGCAGTCACCGCTGGGACACCTCCTACGAGCAGTATTTC. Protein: CASSHRWDTSYEQYF.